This TCR beta chain is from a study of neurological immune-mediated disorders. In its sample, this clonotype was seen many times. Its target is not known. It was from 2 million PBMCs stored at -80 C that the unsorted libraries were obtained. Every sequencing run produced over 180 million TCR-beta sequences, and the sequences from any one run covered 15-18 subjects. TCRdb redid the calling of the 5' RACE reads with MiXCR, one entry per CDR3 protein. The sample holds more than 45,000 distinct CDR3 sequences, over 2% seen once. Points from the study as a whole: No CDR3 amino acid sequences were shared by expanded clones across subjects, suggesting private repertoires in all groups. Repertoires from 18 of 34 multiple sclerosis patients grouped phylogenetically into a related-CDR3 cluster, suggesting a possible signature.

This CDR3 comprises 14 residues. The germline V gene has CDR1 SGHTA and CDR2 FQGNSA. Trimming shortened V by 5 bases and J by 3 bases, and 13 bases separated the two germline ends. The source is a man in his forties or fifties with multiple sclerosis. Source material: PBMCs. The V call is TRBV7-2, the J call TRBJ2-5; TRBD2 might be the D (5 bases). CDR3 region: CASSILRREETQYF. In DNA form, the CDR3 reads TGTGCCAGCAGCATTTTAAGGCGGGAAGAGACCCAGTACTTC.